What follows is one TCR beta chain and its context. This clonotype was counted once. Which antigen it targets is not known. Nothing much larger sits one base from this clone, and base qualities are not available. Single-read evidence is weak. Ficoll-Paque density gradient centrifugation was the method used to isolate PBMCs. The run used an Illumina NovaSeq 6000. TCRalpha and TCRbeta cDNA libraries were constructed by 5'RACE with constant-segment primers, with sample barcodes and unique molecular identifiers being introduced. Trizol reagent was used to extract RNA from every sample. Library amplification was performed in two PCR steps, and a second sample barcode and Illumina TruSeq adapters were introduced in the second step. The libraries were sequenced on an Illumina NovaSeq using 2 x 150 bp paired-end reads. The source study handled its data this way. With migec v1.2.7, reads were demultiplexed and then collapsed into UMI-guided consensus sequences. Using mixcr v2.1.11, UMI consensuses were aligned to TRA and TRB V and J templates and then assembled into clonotypes. Expanded or contracted clonotypes were those called significant by both edgeR and NoisET, with noise models trained on biological replicates. For edgeR calls, the thresholds were a false discovery rate-adjusted p below 0.01 and a log2 fold-change of 1. As an exploratory analysis of dynamics, max-normalized trajectories of the 1000 most abundant clonotypes were examined by PCA with hierarchical clustering. Separately sequenced CD4+ and CD8+ repertoires were used to assign a CD4 or CD8 phenotype to each responding clone. TCRdb handled the public reads itself, with Q25 trimming in fastp and clone calling in MiXCR, and kept productive beta chains. Every entry covers one CDR3 protein and lists the most common genes and DNA from its rows. TCRdb, rather than the study authors, made the V and J calls. The sample contains some 31,000 distinct CDR3 sequences, 9% to 15% of them found a single time. The leading ten clones occupy about 15% of the sample.

The data belong to a study of T-cell memory formation after mild COVID-19 (dated by TCRdb to the early 2020s). Study-wide context: TCR sequence clusters from the two donors were largely donor specific. Two young, previously healthy adult volunteers made up the cohort, one male and one female. Longitudinal TCRalpha and TCRbeta repertoire sequencing tracked T-cell clones expanding and contracting after mild COVID-19 in a couple of donors.

The paper's findings and limits, for the study overall: Whether the second-wave clones peaking on day 37 were SARS-CoV-2 specific was not confirmed. Contracting CD4+ clones turned up mainly in the CM and EM memory subsets, whereas EMRA was where CD8+ clones were enriched. Only a couple of mild cases were covered in the study, and larger cohorts including severe cases with pre-infection samples were considered necessary. Clones that contracted from day 15 to 85 showed balanced CD4/CD8 phenotypes, whereas a second wave of clones that expanded from day 15 to 37 leaned towards CD4+. Some responding clones were detected in pre-infection memory, which suggested that pre-existing cross-reactive memory T cells had joined the SARS-CoV-2 response.

From a lookup of the germline V gene, CDR1 and CDR2 are MNHEY and SVGEGT. The CDR3 has 13 amino acids, counting the end cysteine and phenylalanine. Only the CDR3 part of the read is kept: 39 bases, read in frame from the first base. V was cut back by 5 bases and J by 7 bases, leaving a gap of 12 bases between them. The clonotype was recovered from an adult woman who had mild COVID-19 (a few samples of this study predate the infection). The sample titles of this study are shuffled in the database, so cell type and time point are left out; the donor was told from shared clones. The rearrangement combines TRBV6-2 or TRBV6-3 with TRBJ2-1; 5 matching bases give a weak D call of TRBD2. The sequenced sample consisted of PBMCs or a T cell subset sorted from them (not recorded which). The encoded CDR3 is CASSTGRGNEQFF. The DNA reads TGTGCCAGCAGTACGGGCCGAGGGAATGAGCAGTTCTTC.